This passage covers 20 T cell receptor beta chains from one sample sequenced in a study of T cells in Graves' hyperthyroidism and ophthalmopathy. Amplification of TCR beta CDR3 regions used RNA as the template. A first-round RT-PCR of the TCR CDR3 used the HTBI primer set. TCRdb fed the multiplex PCR reads into MiXCR, producing one record per CDR3 protein. The sample has 300,000 to 350,000 distinct CDR3 sequences, around 20% seen once. Material: blood. The receptors were gathered from a woman between 50 and 59 years old with Graves' hyperthyroidism.

The V gene is TRBV7-9, the J gene TRBJ1-4; perhaps TRBD1 as D (6 bases). CDR3 length equals 15 residues. Trimming took 3 bases from V and 2 from J, leaving 10 bases between them. CDR1 is SEHNR, CDR2 FQNEAQ, per germline (reference sequence). The CDR3 coding sequence is TGTGCCAGCAGCTTTATCAGGGGTACTAATGAAAAACTGTTTTTT. This codes for CASSFIRGTNEKLFF.

This clonotype was recorded at least ten times. V is TRBV19 and J is TRBJ2-1; the match to TRBD2 covers 8 bases. The CDR3 totals 15 residues. The trim removed 1 base at V and 4 bases at J, leaving 3 bases unmatched. Germline CDR1 LNHDA, CDR2 SQIVND (reference sequence). The CDR3, as DNA: TGTGCCAGTAGTATAGGGGCTAGCGGGTACAATGAGCAGTTCTTC. It encodes CASSIGASGYNEQFF.

At least ten counts were recorded for this clonotype. The rearrangement links TRBV20-1 to TRBJ1-5, with unresolved D. Germline CDR1 is DFQATT and CDR2 is SNEGSKA (reference sequence). The V end lost 3 bases, the J end lost 1 base, and 10 bases lay between the germline ends. The CDR3 consists of 14 residues. DNA of the CDR3: TGCAGTGCTAGGTTGGGTGTGAGCAATCAGCCCCAGCATTTT. Amino acids: CSARLGVSNQPQHF.

This clonotype was recorded many times. V gene TRBV27 combines with J gene TRBJ2-3; 11 nucleotides agree with TRBD1. This CDR3 contains 16 residues. Germline loops: CDR1 MNHEY, CDR2 SMNVEV (reference sequence). V was pared by 6 bases and J by 7 bases, with 12 bases of the junction left unmatched. The CDR3 DNA sequence: TGTGCCAGCAGGACAACCGGGACAGGGGGTTTGTATACGCAGTATTTT. Protein: CASRTTGTGGLYTQYF.

This clonotype was counted ten times or more. The genes are TRBV15 and TRBJ1-3, with a possible D match to TRBD1 (5 bases). CDR1 LNHNV and CDR2 YYDKDF come from the germline V gene (reference sequence). CDR3 length: 19 amino acids. Trimming removed 0 bases from V and 0 bases from J, with 18 bases in between. CDR3 sequence (DNA): TGTGCCACCAGCAGAGATCTAAGGACAATCTTCGACTCTGGAAACACCATATATTTT. As protein: CATSRDLRTIFDSGNTIYF. Drawing the rest from reference TRBV15 and TRBJ1-3, the complete variable domain is DAMVIQNPRYQVTQFGKPVTLSCSQTLNHNVMYWYQQKSSQAPKLLFHYYDKDFNNEADTPDNFQSRRPNTSFCFLDIRSPGLGDTAMYLCATSRDLRTIFDSGNTIYFGEGSWLTVV.

V usage is TRBV11-2 and J usage is TRBJ2-3; D possibly corresponds to TRBD2 (5 bases). Germline assignment: CDR1 SGHAT and CDR2 FQNNGV. Trimming took 5 bases from V and 0 from J, leaving 15 bases between them. This CDR3 is built from 16 residues. The CDR3 DNA reads as TGTGCCAGCAGCCCCCTAGGAGCGGCTAGCACAGATACGCAGTATTTT. Translating it yields CASSPLGAASTDTQYF.

This clonotype was found many times. The chain joins TRBV5-1 to TRBJ1-4, with 8 bases matching TRBD1. Germline V gene data show CDR1 as SGHRS and CDR2 as YFSETQ. V shed 4 bases, J shed 10 bases, and the junction held 6 bases outside the gene matches. The CDR3 contains 13 residues. The CDR3 DNA reads as TGCGCCAGCAGCGGGGGGACAGGTGGAAAACTGTTTTTT. It codes for CASSGGTGGKLFF.

Ten or more counts support this clonotype. The chain couples TRBV20-1 to TRBJ2-5; 8 nucleotides agree with TRBD1. This CDR3 is 12 amino acids long. The junction had 5 bases not matched to a gene; V was cut back by 6 bases and J by 5 bases. Germline CDR1 reads DFQATT; CDR2 reads SNEGSKA (reference sequence). As DNA, the CDR3 is TGCAGTGCCCCAGGGGGCACGGAGACCCAGTACTTC. Translation gives CSAPGGTETQYF.

The rearrangement joins TRBV12-3 or TRBV12-4 to TRBJ2-7; 12 nucleotides match TRBD1. Trimming cost V 6 bases and J 5 bases; bases outside gene matches: 8. The CDR3 covers 15 residues. The CDR3 here is CASRFGTGGSDEQYF. The CDR3 bases are TGTGCCAGCAGGTTCGGGACAGGGGGCTCGGACGAGCAGTACTTC.

V is TRBV20-1 and J is TRBJ2-1, with 7 bases that match TRBD2. Germline trimming cut 6 bases from V and 7 bases from J; bases unmatched to any gene: 6. The germline V gene encodes CDR1 DFQATT and CDR2 SNEGSKA (reference sequence). The CDR3 contains 12 residues. DNA for the CDR3: TGCAGTGCGGAGCCGGGACTAAATGAGCAGTTCTTC. This sequence encodes CSAEPGLNEQFF.

This clonotype was found many times. The J gene is TRBJ1-2, the V gene TRBV20-1; TRBD1 matches at 7 bases. V lost 7 bases, J lost 0 bases, and 2 bases stayed unmatched. CDR1 DFQATT and CDR2 SNEGSKA come from the germline V gene (reference sequence). The CDR3 is made up of 12 amino acids. This CDR3 reads CSDGTANYGYTF. CDR3 DNA: TGCAGTGATGGGACAGCTAACTATGGCTACACCTTC.

The chain couples TRBV20-1 to TRBJ1-1; D is undetermined. Per the germline V gene, CDR1 is DFQATT and CDR2 is SNEGSKA (reference sequence). V gave up 1 base and J gave up 1 base, with 10 bases separating them. This CDR3 comprises 14 residues. DNA of the CDR3: TGCAGTGCTAGAGCTTCGCGGGGGAACACTGAAGCTTTCTTT. Translated: CSARASRGNTEAFF.

This clonotype came up a few times. The V gene is TRBV6-1, the J gene TRBJ1-2; unclear D gene. V lost 0 bases, J lost 2 bases, and 13 bases lay in between. CDR1 is MNHNS, CDR2 SASEGT, per germline. The CDR3 is 16 amino acids. CDR3 in DNA: TGTGCCAGCAGTGAAGCCATCGGGAACAGAAACTATGGCTACACCTTC. This translates into CASSEAIGNRNYGYTF.

In regard to this clonotype: A much larger clone sits a single nucleotide away, making a read error possible. The chain employs TRBV2 and TRBJ1-3; the D is unclear. The CDR3 sequence is 13 residues long. V was clipped by 3 bases and J by 11 bases, with 14 bases between them. CDR1 and CDR2 (germline): SNHLY, FYNNEI. The CDR3: CASSDEEDNAIYF. In DNA form, the CDR3 reads TGTGCCAGCAGTGACGAAGAGGATAACGCCATATATTTT.

The rearrangement uses TRBV2 and TRBJ2-3; D uncertain. Germline values: CDR1 SNHLY, CDR2 FYNNEI. V was pared by 7 bases and J by 4 bases, with 6 bases between. The CDR3 has 11 residues. As DNA, the CDR3 is TGTGCCAGCACGTTGGCAGATACGCAGTATTTT. Protein sequence: CASTLADTQYF.

This rearrangement joins TRBV12-5 to TRBJ1-5; D is undetermined. Germline V gene data show CDR1 as LGHNT and CDR2 as FRNRAP. CDR3 length equals 15 residues. The ends were cut back, 7 bases at V and 0 bases at J, with 13 bases in the middle. This CDR3 is CASVAGPYSNQPQHF. The DNA of the CDR3 is TGTGCTAGTGTGGCAGGACCTTATAGCAATCAGCCCCAGCATTTT.

The chain couples TRBV20-1 to TRBJ1-1; no reliable D call. Trimming left V 6 bases short and J 4 bases short, with 15 bases between. The CDR3 spans 13 residues. From germline, CDR1 is DFQATT and CDR2 SNEGSKA (reference sequence). CDR3 in amino acids: CSAPTPLTTEAFF. CDR3 coding DNA: TGCAGTGCGCCTACCCCGCTAACCACTGAAGCTTTCTTT.

In its sample, this clonotype was seen a few times. V and J are TRBV7-9 and TRBJ2-1; 8 bases line up with TRBD1. Germline assignment: CDR1 SEHNR and CDR2 FQNEAQ (reference sequence). CDR3 length: 14 residues. V dropped 1 base and J dropped 9; count of bases not matched to a gene: 5. The CDR3 protein is CASSLEAQGGEQFF. CDR3 DNA sequence: TGTGCCAGCAGCTTAGAAGCACAGGGGGGTGAGCAGTTCTTC.

In this sample, this clonotype turned up many times. V is TRBV7-3 and J is TRBJ1-3, with a tentative D call TRBD1 (5 bases). Germline V gene lookup returns CDR1 SGHTA and CDR2 FQGTGA. V dropped 2 bases and J dropped 2 bases, with 16 bases sitting between them. This CDR3 comprises 17 residues. CDR3 in amino acids: CASSLEAPGTAGNTIYF. CDR3 nucleotides: TGTGCCAGCAGCTTAGAGGCTCCTGGGACGGCTGGAAACACCATATATTTT.

To note about this clonotype: An end of the junction differs from the germline gene, which may be a read error. V and J are TRBV28 and TRBJ1-1; D not certain. From germline, CDR1 is MDHEN and CDR2 SYDVKM. CDR3 size: 14 residues. Here the CDR3 reads CASTQIPTRTEAFF. Written as DNA, the CDR3 is TGTGCCAGCACACAGATACCGACCCGGACTGAAGCCTTTTTT.